This T cell receptor beta chain was identified during a study of cytomegalovirus exposure and HLA in healthy donors. The study's findings and limits: The classifier reportedly diagnosed cytomegalovirus status with high sensitivity and specificity. Across HLA loci, a later analysis found differing TCR association rates, with DRB1 most and HLA-C fewest. Most TCR sequences were uncommon, yet certain public TCRs appeared in many donors. A missense DCLRE1C variant was associated with V- and J-gene trimming of TCR beta chains in a later analysis, and an independent cohort replicated the association.

The germline V and J ends were trimmed by 4 bases and 0 bases, with 13 bases remaining between them. The germline V gene encodes CDR1 SGHRS and CDR2 YFSETQ. There are 15 residues in the CDR3. As for this clone: Its specificity is not known.

Use of 60 Vbeta and 13 Jbeta primers characterized the PCR. Sequenced by immunoSEQ multiplex PCR; TCRdb stores in-frame clones only, minus some. The sample consists of approximately 100,000 clones, about three quarters of them appearing once. The sequenced material came from PBMCs. This clonotype was obtained from a male donor in good health and CMV-seropositive. The chain links TRBV5-1 to TRBJ1-1, with D possibly being TRBD1 (6 bases). The CDR3, as DNA: TGCGCCAGCAGCCAAGGACAGAGAATGAACACTGAAGCTTTCTTT. Translation: CASSQGQRMNTEAFF.